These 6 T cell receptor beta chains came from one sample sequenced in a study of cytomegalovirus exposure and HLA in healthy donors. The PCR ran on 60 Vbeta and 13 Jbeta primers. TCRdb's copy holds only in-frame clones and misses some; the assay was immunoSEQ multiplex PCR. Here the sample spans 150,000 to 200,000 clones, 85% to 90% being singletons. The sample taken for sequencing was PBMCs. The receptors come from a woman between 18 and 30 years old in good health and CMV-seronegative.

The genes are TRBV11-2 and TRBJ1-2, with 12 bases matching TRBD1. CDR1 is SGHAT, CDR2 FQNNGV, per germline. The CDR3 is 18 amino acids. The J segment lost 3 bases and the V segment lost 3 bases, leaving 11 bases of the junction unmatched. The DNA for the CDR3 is TGTGCCAGCAGCTTTGTCCGGGACAGGGGGCCCAGAGACTATGGCTACACCTTC. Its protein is CASSFVRDRGPRDYGYTF.

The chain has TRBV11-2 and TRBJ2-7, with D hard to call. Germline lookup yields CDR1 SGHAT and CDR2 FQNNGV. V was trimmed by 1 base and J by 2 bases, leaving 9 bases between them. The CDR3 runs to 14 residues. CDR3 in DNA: TGTGCCAGCAGCTTAGGGGCCGGTACCTACGAGCAGTACTTC. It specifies CASSLGAGTYEQYF.

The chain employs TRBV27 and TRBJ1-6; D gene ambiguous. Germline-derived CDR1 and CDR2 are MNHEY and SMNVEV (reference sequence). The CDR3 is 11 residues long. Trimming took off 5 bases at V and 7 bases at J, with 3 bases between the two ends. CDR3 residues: CASSSNSPLHF. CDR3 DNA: TGTGCCAGCAGTAGCAATTCACCCCTCCACTTT.

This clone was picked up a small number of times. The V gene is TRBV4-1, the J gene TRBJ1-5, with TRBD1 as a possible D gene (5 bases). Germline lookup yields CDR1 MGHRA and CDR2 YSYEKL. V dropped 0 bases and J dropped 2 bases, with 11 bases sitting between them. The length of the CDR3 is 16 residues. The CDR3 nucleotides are TGCGCCAGCAGCCAAGAGGCGACAGTTGGCAATCAGCCCCAGCATTTT. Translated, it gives CASSQEATVGNQPQHF.

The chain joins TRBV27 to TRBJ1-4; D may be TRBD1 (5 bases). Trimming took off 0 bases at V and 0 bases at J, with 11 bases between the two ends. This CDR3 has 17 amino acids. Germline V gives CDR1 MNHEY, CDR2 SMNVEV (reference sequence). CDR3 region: CASSLSRGDSTNEKLFF. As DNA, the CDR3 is TGTGCCAGCAGTTTATCGCGAGGGGACTCAACTAATGAAAAACTGTTTTTT.

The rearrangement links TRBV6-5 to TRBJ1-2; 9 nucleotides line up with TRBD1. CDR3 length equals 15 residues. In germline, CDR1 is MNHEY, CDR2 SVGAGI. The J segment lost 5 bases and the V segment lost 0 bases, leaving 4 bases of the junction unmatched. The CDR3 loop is CASSYSDRGRYGYTF. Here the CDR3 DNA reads TGTGCCAGCAGTTACTCGGACAGGGGAAGGTATGGCTACACCTTC.